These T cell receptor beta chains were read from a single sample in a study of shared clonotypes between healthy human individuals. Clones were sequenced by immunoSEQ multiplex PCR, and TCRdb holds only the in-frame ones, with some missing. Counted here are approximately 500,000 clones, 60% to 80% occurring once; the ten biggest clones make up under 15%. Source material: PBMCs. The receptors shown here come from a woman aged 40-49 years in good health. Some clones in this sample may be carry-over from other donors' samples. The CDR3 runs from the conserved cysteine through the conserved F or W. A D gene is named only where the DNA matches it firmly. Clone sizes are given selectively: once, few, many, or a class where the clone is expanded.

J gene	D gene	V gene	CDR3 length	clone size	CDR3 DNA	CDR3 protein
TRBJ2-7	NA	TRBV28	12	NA	TGTGCCAGCAGGGGGACTGCTTACGAGCAGTACTTC	CASRGTAYEQYF
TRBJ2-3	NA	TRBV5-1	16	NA	TGCGCCAGCAGCTTGGTTAGGTCAGGTGGGATTGATACGCAGTATTTT	CASSLVRSGGIDTQYF
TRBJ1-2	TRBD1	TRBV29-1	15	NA	TGCAGCGTTGAACGCCGGGGGACAGGGGCCTATGGCTACACCTTC	CSVERRGTGAYGYTF
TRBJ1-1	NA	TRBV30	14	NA	TGTGCCTGCACCTCCCGGGACCTCAGGCCTGAAGCTTTCTTT	CACTSRDLRPEAFF
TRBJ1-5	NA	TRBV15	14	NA	TGTGCCACCAGCAGGTCAGGCGCGGGGCAGCCCCAGCATTTT	CATSRSGAGQPQHF
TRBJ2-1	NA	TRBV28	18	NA	TGTGCCAGCAGTGCCTGGAGGGGGCGGGAGAGCTCCTACAATGAGCAGTTCTTC	CASSAWRGRESSYNEQFF
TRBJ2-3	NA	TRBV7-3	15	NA	TGTGCCAGCAGCTTAAATGGAGGGAACACAGATACGCAGTATTTT	CASSLNGGNTDTQYF
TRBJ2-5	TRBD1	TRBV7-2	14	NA	TGTGCCAGCAGAAACAGGGGCGCGTTGGAGACCCAGTACTTC	CASRNRGALETQYF
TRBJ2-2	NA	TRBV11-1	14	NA	TGTGCCAGCAGCCCCCTAATCGGGACCGGGGAGCTGTTTTTT	CASSPLIGTGELFF
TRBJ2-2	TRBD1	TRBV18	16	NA	TGTGCCAGCTCACCAGCGGGACAGGGGATCGCCGGGGAGCTGTTTTTT	CASSPAGQGIAGELFF
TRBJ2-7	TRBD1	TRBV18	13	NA	TGTGCCAGCTCAGCCCGGACAGGGTTCGAGCAGTACTTC	CASSARTGFEQYF
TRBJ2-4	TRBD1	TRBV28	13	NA	TGTGCCAGCAGGGGACAGGGGTTGAGCATTCAGTACTTC	CASRGQGLSIQYF
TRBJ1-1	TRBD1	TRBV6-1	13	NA	TGTGCCACCCAACAGGGGGCGTTGACTGAAGCTTTCTTT	CATQQGALTEAFF
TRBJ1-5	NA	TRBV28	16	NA	TGTGCCGGCAGTTTAGGAGGGCAGGGACCGGAACAGCCCCAGCATTTT	CAGSLGGQGPEQPQHF
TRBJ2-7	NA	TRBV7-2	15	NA	TGTGCCAGCAGCAGATCCGGGCCCCCTGACCGCGAGCAGTACTTC	CASSRSGPPDREQYF
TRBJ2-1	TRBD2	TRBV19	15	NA	TGTGCCAGTAGTATGTCGGGACTAGCGTACAATGAGCAGTTCTTC	CASSMSGLAYNEQFF
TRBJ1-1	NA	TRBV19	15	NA	TGTGCCAGTAGTATTCAACCGGGAGGGACCACTGAAGCTTTCTTT	CASSIQPGGTTEAFF
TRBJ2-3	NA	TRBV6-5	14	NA	TGTGCCAGCAGTTTAAGCGGAGGCACAGATACGCAGTATTTT	CASSLSGGTDTQYF
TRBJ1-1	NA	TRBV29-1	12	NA	TGCAGCGTTGATTACGGTCGCACTGAAGCTTTCTTT	CSVDYGRTEAFF
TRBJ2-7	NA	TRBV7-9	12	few	TGTGCCAGCAGCCTTCCCAAAGGCGAGCAGTACTTC	CASSLPKGEQYF
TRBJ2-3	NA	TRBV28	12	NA	TGTGCCAGCAGTTTGACGGACGGCGCGGAGTATTTT	CASSLTDGAEYF
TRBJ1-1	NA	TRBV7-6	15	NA	TGTGCCAGCAGCTTGGGCGGTCAGCTTAGCACTGAAGCTTTCTTT	CASSLGGQLSTEAFF
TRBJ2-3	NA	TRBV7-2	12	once	TGTGCCAGCAGCTTGGACACAGATACGCAGTATTTT	CASSLDTDTQYF
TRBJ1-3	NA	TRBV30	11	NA	TGTGCCTGGAGTGAAGGAAACACCATATATTTT	CAWSEGNTIYF
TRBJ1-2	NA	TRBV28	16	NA	TGTGCCAGCAGTTCTATTGCTACAGGGAAGCACTATGGCTACACCTTC	CASSSIATGKHYGYTF
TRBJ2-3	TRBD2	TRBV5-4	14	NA	TGTGCCAGCAGCTTTCCGGGAGGGGGGGATACGCAGTATTTT	CASSFPGGGDTQYF
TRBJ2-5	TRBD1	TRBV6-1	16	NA	TGTGCCAGCAGTGCCTACCCCACAGGGGTTGCAGAGACCCAGTACTTC	CASSAYPTGVAETQYF
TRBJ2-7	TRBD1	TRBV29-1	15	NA	TGCAGCGTTGAGGGGACAGGGCGCCCTACTTACGAGCAGTACTTC	CSVEGTGRPTYEQYF
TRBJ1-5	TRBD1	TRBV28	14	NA	TGTGCCAGCAGTTTGCAGGACAGGGATCAGCCCCAGCATTTT	CASSLQDRDQPQHF
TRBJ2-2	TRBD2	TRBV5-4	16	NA	TGTGCCAGCAGCGAGGGACTAGCGGGGACCACCGGGGAGCTGTTTTTT	CASSEGLAGTTGELFF
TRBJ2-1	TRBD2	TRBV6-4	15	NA	TGTGCCAGCAGTGAGACTAGCGGGGCCTACAATGAGCAGTTCTTC	CASSETSGAYNEQFF
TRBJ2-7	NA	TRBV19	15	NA	TGTGCCAGTAGTATCTTGGGTGGGAGCTCCTACGAGCAGTACTTC	CASSILGGSSYEQYF
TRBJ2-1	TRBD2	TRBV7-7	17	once	TGTGCTAGCAGCTCCCTCACCCCTAGCGGGAGCGGCGATGAGCAGTTCTTC	CASSSLTPSGSGDEQFF
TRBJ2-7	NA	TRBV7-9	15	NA	TGTGCCAGCAGCTTTACGAGAGGCCAGGTACTCGAGCAGTACTTC	CASSFTRGQVLEQYF
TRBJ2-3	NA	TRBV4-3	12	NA	TGCGCCAGCAAAGGCCAAACAGATACGCAGTATTTT	CASKGQTDTQYF
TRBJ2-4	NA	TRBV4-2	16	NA	TGTGCCAGCAGCCAAGATGGAGCCTCTTCTAGAAACATTCAGTACTTC	CASSQDGASSRNIQYF
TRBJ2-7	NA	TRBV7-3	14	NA	TGTGCCAGCAGCCCTCAGGGGGGGCGGTACGAGCAGTACTTC	CASSPQGGRYEQYF
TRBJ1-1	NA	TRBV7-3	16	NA	TGTGCCAGCAGCTTATCGGCCGGACCACTCAACACTGAAGCTTTCTTT	CASSLSAGPLNTEAFF
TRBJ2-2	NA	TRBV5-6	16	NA	TGTGCCAGCAGCTTCCGAGGGAAAATCGGCACCGGGGAGCTGTTTTTT	CASSFRGKIGTGELFF
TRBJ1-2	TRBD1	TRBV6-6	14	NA	TGTGCCAGCAGTAGGGGACAGGGGGCGGATGGCTACACCTTC	CASSRGQGADGYTF
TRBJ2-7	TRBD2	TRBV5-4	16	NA	TGTGCCAGCAGCGGGGGGACTAGCGGGAGTTTGTACGAGCAGTACTTC	CASSGGTSGSLYEQYF
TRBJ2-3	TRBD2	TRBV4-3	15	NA	TGCGCCAGCAGCCAAGCTGGACTAGCGGGAGGTCAGCAGTATTTT	CASSQAGLAGGQQYF
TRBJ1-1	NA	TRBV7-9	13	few	TGTGCCAGCAGCTCCCACATGAACACTGAAGCTTTCTTT	CASSSHMNTEAFF
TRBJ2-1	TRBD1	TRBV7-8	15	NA	TGTGCCAGCAGCTTATGGGGACAGGGCTCGAATGAGCAGTTCTTC	CASSLWGQGSNEQFF
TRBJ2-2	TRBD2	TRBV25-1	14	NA	TGTGCCAGCAGAAAAGCGGGAAACACCGGGGAGCTGTTTTTT	CASRKAGNTGELFF
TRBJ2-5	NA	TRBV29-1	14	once	TGCAGCGTTGAAGGGGGCAGGGTCCCAGAGACCCAGTACTTC	CSVEGGRVPETQYF
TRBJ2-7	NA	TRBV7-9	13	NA	TGTGCCAGCAGCTTAGTATGGGGAGGCGAGCAGTACTTC	CASSLVWGGEQYF
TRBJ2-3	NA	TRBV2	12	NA	TGTGCCAGCAGAGGGGAACCAGATACGCAGTATTTT	CASRGEPDTQYF
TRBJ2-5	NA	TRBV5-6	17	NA	TGTGCCAGCAGCTTGTCGGTGGCCTCGGGGATATTGAAGACCCAGTACTTC	CASSLSVASGILKTQYF
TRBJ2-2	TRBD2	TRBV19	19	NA	TGTGCCAGTACCTCATCATCGGGACTAGCGGGAGTGAACACCGGGGAGCTGTTTTTT	CASTSSSGLAGVNTGELFF
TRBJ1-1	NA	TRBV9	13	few	TGTGCCAGCAGCGTAACGGTGAACACTGAAGCTTTCTTT	CASSVTVNTEAFF